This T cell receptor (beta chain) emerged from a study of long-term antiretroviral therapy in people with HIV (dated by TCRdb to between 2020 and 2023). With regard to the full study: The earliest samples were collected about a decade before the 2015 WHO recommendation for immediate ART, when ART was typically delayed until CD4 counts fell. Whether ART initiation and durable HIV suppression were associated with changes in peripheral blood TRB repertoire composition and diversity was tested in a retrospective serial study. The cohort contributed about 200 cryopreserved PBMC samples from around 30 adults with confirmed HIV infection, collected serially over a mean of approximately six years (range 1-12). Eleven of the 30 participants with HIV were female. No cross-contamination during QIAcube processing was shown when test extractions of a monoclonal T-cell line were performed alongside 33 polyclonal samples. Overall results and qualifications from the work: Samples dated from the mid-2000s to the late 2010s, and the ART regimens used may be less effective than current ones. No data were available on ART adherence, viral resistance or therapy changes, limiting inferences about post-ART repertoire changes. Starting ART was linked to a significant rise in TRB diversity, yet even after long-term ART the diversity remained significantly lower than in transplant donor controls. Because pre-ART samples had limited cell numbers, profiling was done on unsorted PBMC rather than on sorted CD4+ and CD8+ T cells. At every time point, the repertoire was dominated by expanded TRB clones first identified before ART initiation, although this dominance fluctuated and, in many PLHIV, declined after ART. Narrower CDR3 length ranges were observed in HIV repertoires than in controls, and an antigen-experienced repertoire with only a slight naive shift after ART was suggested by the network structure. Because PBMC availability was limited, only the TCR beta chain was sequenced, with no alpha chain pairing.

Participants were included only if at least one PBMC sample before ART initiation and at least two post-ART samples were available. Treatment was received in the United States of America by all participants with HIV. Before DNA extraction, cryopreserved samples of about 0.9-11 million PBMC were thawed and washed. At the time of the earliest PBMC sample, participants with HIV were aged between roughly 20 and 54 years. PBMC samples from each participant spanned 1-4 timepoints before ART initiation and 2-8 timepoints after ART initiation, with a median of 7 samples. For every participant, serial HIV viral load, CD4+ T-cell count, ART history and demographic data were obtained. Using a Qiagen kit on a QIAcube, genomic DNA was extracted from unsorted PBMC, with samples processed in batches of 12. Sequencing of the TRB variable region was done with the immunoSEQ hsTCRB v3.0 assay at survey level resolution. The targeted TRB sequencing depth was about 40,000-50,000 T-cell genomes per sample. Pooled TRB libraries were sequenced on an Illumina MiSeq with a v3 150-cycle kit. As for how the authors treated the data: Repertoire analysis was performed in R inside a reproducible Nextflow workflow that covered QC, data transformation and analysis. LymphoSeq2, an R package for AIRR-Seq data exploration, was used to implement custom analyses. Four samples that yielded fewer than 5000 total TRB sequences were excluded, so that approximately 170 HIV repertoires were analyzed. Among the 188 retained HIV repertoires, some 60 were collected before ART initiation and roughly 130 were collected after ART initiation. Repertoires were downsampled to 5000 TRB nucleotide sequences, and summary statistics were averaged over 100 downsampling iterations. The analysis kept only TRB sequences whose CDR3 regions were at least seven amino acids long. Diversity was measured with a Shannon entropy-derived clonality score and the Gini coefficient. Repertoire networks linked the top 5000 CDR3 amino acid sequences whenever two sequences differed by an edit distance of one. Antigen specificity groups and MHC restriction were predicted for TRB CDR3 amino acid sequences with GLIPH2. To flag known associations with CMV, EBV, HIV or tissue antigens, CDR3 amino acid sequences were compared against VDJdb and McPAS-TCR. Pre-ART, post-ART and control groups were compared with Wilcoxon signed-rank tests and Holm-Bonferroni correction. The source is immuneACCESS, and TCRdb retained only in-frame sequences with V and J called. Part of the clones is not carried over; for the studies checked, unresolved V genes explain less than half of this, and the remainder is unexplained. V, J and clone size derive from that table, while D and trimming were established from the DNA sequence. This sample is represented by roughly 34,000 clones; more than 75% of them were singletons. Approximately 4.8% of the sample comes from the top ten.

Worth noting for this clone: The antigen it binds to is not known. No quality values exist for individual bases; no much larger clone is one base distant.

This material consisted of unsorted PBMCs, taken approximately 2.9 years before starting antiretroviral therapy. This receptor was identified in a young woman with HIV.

The nucleotide sequence is given as TGTGCCAGCAGTCTTCGACAGGAGAACTACGAGCAGTACTTC. Translated, this gives CASSLRQENYEQYF. The chain uses TRBV27 and TRBJ2-7, with a tentative D gene TRBD1 over 6 matching bases. The germline V gene (reference sequence) sets CDR1 to MNHEY and CDR2 to SMNVEV. A distance of 14 bases separates the germline ends of V and J, which lose 5 bases and 3 bases respectively. The CDR3 covers 14 residues, taking in both the cysteine and the phenylalanine. The CDR3 DNA has 42 bases and is translated from base 1.